This T cell receptor beta chain emerged from a study of T cell responses to AZD1222 COVID-19 vaccine. In regard to this clone: Its specificity is not known.

Study-wide results and limits: Nearly half of spike-specific TCRs reportedly target unmutated variant regions. Most donors were white British, females outnumbered males, and clonal diversity was possibly underestimated.

Sequencing was performed with immunoSEQ multiplex PCR; in TCRdb, only in-frame clones are kept and a portion is missing. The data show about 130,000 clones, roughly nine tenths seen once. CDR3 length equals 14 residues. Trimming took 2 bases from V and 2 from J, leaving 9 bases between them. The germline V gene has CDR1 SGHAT and CDR2 FQNNGV. Sequenced here: peripheral blood, sampled 28 days after the second AZD1222 dose. The sequence came from an adult who received the AZD1222 COVID-19 vaccine. The rearrangement joins TRBV11-2 to TRBJ1-2; no clear D. The CDR3, as DNA: TGTGCCAGCAGCTTAACGGACGGGAACTATGGCTACACCTTC. Amino acid sequence: CASSLTDGNYGYTF.